These T cell receptor beta chains were read from a single sample in a study of blood T cell repertoires in COVID-19. Measured with immunoSEQ multiplex PCR; TCRdb has only the in-frame clones, and not every one. The profile shows some 490,000 clones, 70% to 90% of them singletons. Sequencing input: peripheral blood. The receptors were gathered from a human donor in a cohort sampled during active COVID-19. Each CDR3 is given with its conserved first and last residue. The D gene is left open where the match is weak. Clone size is given for some rows only: seen once, a few or many times, or a class if the clone is expanded.

TRBV2,TRBJ1-4,-,-,CASSEGPLRFEEKLFF,TGTGCCAGCAGTGAAGGCCCTTTACGCTTTGAGGAAAAACTGTTTTTT
TRBV6-5,TRBJ2-5,-,once,CASTSWTSEETQYF,TGTGCCAGCACCTCGTGGACATCGGAAGAGACCCAGTACTTC
TRBV21-1,TRBJ2-7,-,-,CASSQRRGYTYEQYF,TGTGCCAGCAGCCAAAGGAGGGGCTATACCTACGAGCAGTACTTC
TRBV6-5,TRBJ2-3,-,-,CASKWTLSTDTQYF,TGTGCCAGCAAATGGACTTTAAGCACAGATACGCAGTATTTT
TRBV7-3,TRBJ2-3,TRBD2,-,CASSLKPGLAATTDTQYF,TGTGCCAGCAGCTTAAAACCCGGACTAGCGGCAACCACAGATACGCAGTATTTT
TRBV7-3,TRBJ2-7,TRBD2,-,CASSLGLAFPHEQYF,TGTGCCAGCAGCTTGGGACTAGCCTTCCCCCACGAGCAGTACTTC
TRBV9,TRBJ2-2,-,-,CASSAPPGGNTGELFF,TGTGCCAGCAGCGCCCCCCCCGGGGGGAACACCGGGGAGCTGTTTTTT
TRBV4-1,TRBJ2-7,TRBD2,many,CASSWSSRLAGVEEQYF,TGCGCCAGCAGCTGGAGCTCGAGACTAGCGGGAGTTGAAGAGCAGTACTTC
TRBV3-1/TRBV3-2,TRBJ1-4,TRBD1,few,CASSQEGQPRAEKLFF,TGTGCCAGCAGCCAAGAGGGACAGCCCAGAGCCGAAAAACTGTTTTTT
TRBV27,TRBJ2-5,-,-,CASSPPGAFETQYF,TGTGCCAGCAGCCCGCCAGGGGCGTTCGAGACCCAGTACTTC
TRBV19,TRBJ2-7,-,few,CASSIGRPYEQYF,TGTGCCAGTAGTATAGGGAGACCTTACGAGCAGTACTTC
TRBV7-2,TRBJ2-2,-,-,CASSRLNTGELFF,TGTGCCAGCAGCCGACTGAACACCGGGGAGCTGTTTTTT
TRBV5-1,TRBJ1-4,TRBD1,once,CASRGQGPNEKLFF,TGCGCCAGCAGGGGACAGGGGCCAAATGAAAAACTGTTTTTT
TRBV19,TRBJ1-5,-,-,CASRSVTNQPQHF,TGTGCCAGTAGGTCGGTAACCAATCAGCCCCAGCATTTT
TRBV20-1,TRBJ1-3,-,few,CSASQTGSGNTIYF,TGCAGTGCTAGTCAGACAGGCTCTGGAAACACCATATATTTT
TRBV30,TRBJ2-3,TRBD2,-,CAWSAGTSAYTDTQYF,TGTGCCTGGAGCGCCGGGACTAGCGCGTACACAGATACGCAGTATTTT
TRBV30,TRBJ2-5,-,-,CAWRGDSQETQYF,TGTGCCTGGAGGGGGGACTCCCAAGAGACCCAGTACTTC
TRBV6-5,TRBJ2-5,-,-,CASSYGSRKETQYF,TGTGCCAGCAGTTACGGCAGCAGGAAAGAGACCCAGTACTTC
TRBV4-1,TRBJ1-3,TRBD1,-,CASSQAGDRGSGNTIYF,TGCGCCAGCAGCCAAGCGGGGGACAGGGGGTCTGGAAACACCATATATTTT
TRBV3-1/TRBV3-2,TRBJ2-6,TRBD2,once,CASSQDRGAGANVLTF,TGTGCCAGCAGCCAAGATCGGGGGGCTGGGGCCAACGTCCTGACTTTC
TRBV7-3,TRBJ2-7,TRBD1,-,CASRTGTGDHEQYF,TGTGCCAGCAGGACCGGGACAGGGGACCACGAGCAGTACTTC
TRBV27,TRBJ2-3,-,-,CASSLSSGLADTQYF,TGTGCCAGCAGTTTATCGAGCGGGCTAGCCGATACGCAGTATTTT
TRBV5-8,TRBJ1-3,-,-,CASSLVVSFSGNTIYF,TGTGCCAGCAGCTTGGTGGTCAGTTTCTCTGGAAACACCATATATTTT
TRBV30,TRBJ2-4,-,-,CAWSTGQPKNIQYF,TGTGCCTGGAGTACTGGACAACCCAAAAACATTCAGTACTTC
TRBV28,TRBJ2-7,-,-,CASRYDRKSTHEQYF,TGTGCCAGCAGGTACGACAGGAAATCTACCCACGAGCAGTACTTC
TRBV29-1,TRBJ2-3,TRBD2,once,CSSGTSGSTDTQYF,TGCAGCTCCGGGACTAGCGGCTCCACAGATACGCAGTATTTT
TRBV3-1/TRBV3-2,TRBJ1-1,-,-,CASSQEGTPNTEAFF,TGTGCCAGCAGCCAGGAGGGCACCCCGAACACTGAAGCTTTCTTT
TRBV19,TRBJ1-2,-,-,CATKEGSPLGYGYTF,TGTGCTACCAAAGAGGGTTCGCCGCTAGGCTATGGCTACACCTTC
TRBV7-2,TRBJ2-1,TRBD2,-,CASSLASGSHNEQFF,TGTGCCAGCAGCTTGGCTAGCGGGAGCCACAATGAGCAGTTCTTC
TRBV7-9,TRBJ2-2,TRBD1,-,CASSPWGRGSTGELFF,TGTGCCAGCAGCCCTTGGGGCAGGGGGTCCACCGGGGAGCTGTTTTTT